One T cell receptor beta chain is described in this entry. The authors' processing: Amplified reference gene primers provided the basis for estimating nucleated cell counts. Data came from immunoSEQ multiplex PCR; TCRdb stores just in-frame clones and leaves some out. V and J calls and clone size come straight from that table; D and trimming were deduced from the DNA. The sample has 300,000 to 400,000 clones; approximately 89% are singletons. The record originates from a study of blood T cell repertoires in COVID-19. Across the study: Acute-phase and convalescent COVID-19 samples originated in the United States, Italy and Spain.

The J segment lost 4 bases and the V segment lost 3 bases, leaving 2 bases of the junction unmatched. There are 14 residues in the CDR3. CDR1 is MGHRA and CDR2 is YSYEKL in the germline V gene. The chain has TRBV4-1 and TRBJ1-4; 7 bases align to TRBD1. The sequence derives from a woman aged 18-29 years who had recovered from COVID-19. The specimen sequenced was peripheral blood. Here the CDR3 reads CASSQTGINEKLFF. The CDR3 bases are TGCGCCAGCAGCCAGACAGGGATTAATGAAAAACTGTTTTTT.